One sample yielded the 32 T cell receptor beta chains listed below, sequenced in a study of T cell responses to AZD1222 COVID-19 vaccine. Repertoires were generated with immunoSEQ multiplex PCR, while TCRdb's copy carries only in-frame clones and drops some. The sample consists of more than 95,000 clones, around 92% of them appearing once. The material sequenced was peripheral blood, taken on day 0 of AZD1222 vaccination. These receptor sequences come from an adult in good health.

The rearrangement links TRBV2 to TRBJ1-4; D is undetermined. Germline CDR1 reads SNHLY; CDR2 reads FYNNEI. Trimming removed 6 bases from V and 5 bases from J, with 16 bases in between. The CDR3 has 15 residues. The CDR3 loop reads CASSGAINQNEKLFF. In DNA, the CDR3 is TGTGCCAGCAGCGGCGCCATCAACCAGAATGAAAAACTGTTTTTT.

The chain is built from TRBV10-3 and TRBJ1-1; no clear D. The CDR3 covers 17 residues. V was trimmed by 1 base and J by 1 base, leaving 16 bases between them. Germline CDR1 reads ENHRY; CDR2 reads SYGVKD. In DNA, the CDR3 is TGTGCCATCAGTGAGTTTGGAGTGGCCGGCCCGAACACTGAAGCTTTCTTT. Amino acids: CAISEFGVAGPNTEAFF.

The chain employs TRBV10-3 and TRBJ2-1, with D tentatively TRBD2 (6 bases). CDR3 length: 13 amino acids. V lost 4 bases, J lost 7 bases, and 11 bases lay in between. Germline V gene data show CDR1 as ENHRY and CDR2 as SYGVKD. CDR3 in amino acids: CAISGRESNEQFF. In DNA form, the CDR3 reads TGTGCCATCAGTGGGCGGGAATCTAATGAGCAGTTCTTC.

The chain recombines TRBV7-9 with TRBJ1-1; no firm D call. The V and J ends lost 8 bases and 3 bases respectively, with 19 bases between them. The germline V gene has CDR1 SEHNR and CDR2 FQNEAQ (reference sequence). The CDR3 has 15 amino acids. The CDR3 bases are TGTGCCAGCTCATTACTTCTGGTCCCCGACACTGAAGCTTTCTTT. Amino acid sequence: CASSLLLVPDTEAFF. Full variable domain (outside the CDR3, taken from reference TRBV7-9 and TRBJ1-1): DTGVSQNPRHKITKRGQNVTFRCDPISEHNRLYWYRQTLGQGPEFLTYFQNEAQLEKSRLLSDRFSAERPKGSFSTLEIQRTEQGDSAMYLCASSLLLVPDTEAFFGQGTRLTVV.

The chain recombines TRBV27 with TRBJ2-2; perhaps D is TRBD1 or TRBD2 (6 bases each). The CDR3 has 14 residues. Germline V lookup: CDR1 MNHEY, CDR2 SMNVEV (reference sequence). V lost 3 bases, J lost 6 bases, and 11 bases lay in between. CDR3 amino acids: CASSFLEGAGELFF. The CDR3 nucleotides are TGTGCCAGCAGTTTTTTGGAGGGGGCCGGGGAGCTGTTTTTT.

The chain is built from TRBV24-1 and TRBJ1-1; 7 nucleotides agree with TRBD1. From germline, CDR1 is KGHDR and CDR2 SFDVKD. Unmatched junction bases numbered 9, after V lost 5 bases and J lost 7 bases. The length of the CDR3 is 14 residues. In DNA, the CDR3 is TGTGCCACCAGTGCCCCTGACAGGGCGGGTGAAGCTTTCTTT. Residues: CATSAPDRAGEAFF.

The table lists this clone with a count of one. V and J are TRBV7-9 and TRBJ2-6; D is possibly TRBD2 (6 bases). The CDR3 length is 17 residues. CDR1 and CDR2 from the germline V gene are SEHNR and FQNEAQ (reference sequence). V was cut by 1 base and J by 1 base, with 11 bases left in between. The CDR3 DNA is TGTGCCAGCAGCTTAGGGACTATCACTTCTGGGGCCAACGTCCTGACTTTC. Protein sequence: CASSLGTITSGANVLTF.

The chain has TRBV27 and TRBJ1-2; unclear D gene. The CDR3 has 13 amino acids. Germline values: CDR1 MNHEY, CDR2 SMNVEV (reference sequence). The V end was cut by 5 bases, the J end by 5 bases, with 12 bases between. CDR3 sequence (DNA): TGTGCCAGCAGTCCCGGGTCGGAATATGGCTACACCTTC. Its protein product is CASSPGSEYGYTF.

V and J are TRBV6-6 and TRBJ2-2; the D is unclear. Trimming shortened V by 6 bases and J by 6 bases, and 11 bases separated the two germline ends. The CDR3 length is 13 residues. CDR1 is MNHNY, CDR2 SVGAGI, per germline (reference sequence). This CDR3 is CASSPLGSGELFF. CDR3 DNA: TGTGCCAGCAGCCCGTTGGGTTCCGGGGAGCTGTTTTTT.

The J gene is TRBJ2-3, the V gene TRBV11-2; D is possibly TRBD1 (5 bases). V gave up 4 bases and J gave up 3 bases, with 14 bases separating them. Germline V lookup: CDR1 SGHAT, CDR2 FQNNGV. This CDR3 is 15 amino acids long. CDR3 sequence: CASSSSQVRTDTQYF. CDR3 DNA: TGTGCCAGCAGCTCATCACAGGTCAGAACAGATACGCAGTATTTT.

This clone occurred once. The chain uses TRBV7-2 and TRBJ2-7, with D hard to call. CDR1 is SGHTA and CDR2 is FQGNSA in the germline V gene. The CDR3 consists of 13 residues. Trimming pared 3 bases from V and 3 bases from J, leaving 9 bases between. The CDR3 loop is CASSFPSGYEQYF. The CDR3 coding sequence is TGTGCCAGCAGCTTCCCGTCGGGCTACGAGCAGTACTTC.

This clone appeared once. The chain recombines TRBV6-2 or TRBV6-3 with TRBJ2-7, with 10 bases aligning to TRBD1. Germline V gene sequence: CDR1 MNHEY, CDR2 SVGEGT. Trimming cost V 5 bases and J 6 bases; bases outside gene matches: 7. The CDR3 has 14 amino acids. This chain's CDR3 is CASSTGDRGAEQYF. The CDR3 DNA is TGTGCCAGCAGTACCGGGGACAGGGGAGCCGAGCAGTACTTC.

The chain is built from TRBV2 and TRBJ1-5, with D tentatively TRBD1 (5 bases). Germline V gene lookup returns CDR1 SNHLY and CDR2 FYNNEI. Trimming left V 0 bases short and J 4 bases short, with 13 bases between. The CDR3 extends over 16 amino acids. The CDR3 nucleotides are TGTGCCAGCAGTGAAGCTGGGGGGTCCCATAATCAGCCCCAGCATTTT. The encoded protein is CASSEAGGSHNQPQHF.

This chain links TRBV28 with TRBJ1-6; maybe TRBD1 (6 bases). CDR1 is MDHEN, CDR2 SYDVKM, per germline. The CDR3 runs 14 residues. Trimming stripped 5 bases from V and 10 bases from J, with 15 bases between. The CDR3 here is CASSPTGSGSPLHF. In nucleotides, the CDR3 is TGTGCCAGCAGTCCGACAGGATCGGGATCACCCCTCCACTTT.

V gene TRBV2 combines with J gene TRBJ2-1; D possibly uses TRBD1 or TRBD2 (5 bases each). This CDR3 has 14 amino acids. The germline CDR1 and CDR2 sequences are SNHLY and FYNNEI. V gave up 7 bases and J gave up 0 bases, with 10 bases separating them. CDR3 nucleotides: TGTGCCAGCACTAAGGGGAGCTCCTACAATGAGCAGTTCTTC. Encoded protein: CASTKGSSYNEQFF. Full variable domain (missing parts from reference TRBV2 and TRBJ2-1): EPEVTQTPSHQVTQMGQEVILRCVPISNHLYFYWYRQILGQKVEFLVSFYNNEISEKSEIFDDQFSVERPDGSNFTLKIRSTKLEDSAMYFCASTKGSSYNEQFFGPGTRLTVL.

This clone was seen just once. The chain has TRBV7-9 and TRBJ2-7, with 7 bases fitting TRBD2. Unmatched junction bases numbered 16, after V lost 3 bases and J lost 2 bases. The germline V gene encodes CDR1 SEHNR and CDR2 FQNEAQ (reference sequence). The CDR3 extends over 18 amino acids. The CDR3 coding sequence is TGTGCCAGCAGCTTTACGGGCTCGACTAGCCGGAGGGCCTACGAGCAGTACTTC. It encodes CASSFTGSTSRRAYEQYF.

The genes are TRBV2 and TRBJ2-1; D uncertain. The length of the CDR3 is 13 residues. V gave up 4 bases and J gave up 10 bases, with 14 bases separating them. Germline values: CDR1 SNHLY, CDR2 FYNNEI. CDR3 nucleotide sequence: TGTGCCAGCAGTGTAGCCGCGTTTCTGGAGCAGTTCTTC. Its protein is CASSVAAFLEQFF.

V and J are TRBV5-5 and TRBJ2-2, with D tentatively TRBD2 (5 bases). CDR3 length: 17 amino acids. Trimming removed 1 base at V and 5 bases at J, with 18 bases between. The germline gives CDR1 SGHKS, CDR2 YYEKEE (reference sequence). CDR3 sequence: CASSLRGKGLWTGELFF. The CDR3 DNA is TGTGCCAGCAGCTTGAGAGGGAAGGGTCTCTGGACCGGGGAGCTGTTTTTT.

The rearrangement uses TRBV19 and TRBJ1-3; the match to TRBD1 covers 9 bases. Trimming cost V 5 bases and J 8 bases; bases outside gene matches: 10. The CDR3 covers 15 residues. The germline V gene encodes CDR1 LNHDA and CDR2 SQIVND (reference sequence). As DNA, the CDR3 is TGTGCCAGTAGTCCCTGGACAGGGGCGAGGGACACCATATATTTT. It encodes CASSPWTGARDTIYF.

The rearrangement uses TRBV15 and TRBJ2-7; TRBD1 matches 8 bases. This CDR3 has 17 residues. V lost 0 bases and J lost 5; bases outside the gene matches: 12. Germline CDR1 reads LNHNV; CDR2 reads YYDKDF (reference sequence). For the CDR3, the DNA is TGTGCCACCAGCAGAGATCACGCAGGGGGCAATATCAACGAGCAGTACTTC. Translated, it gives CATSRDHAGGNINEQYF.

V and J are TRBV10-2 and TRBJ1-1; unclear D gene. Germline V lookup: CDR1 WSHSY, CDR2 SAAADI. V lost 7 bases and J lost 1, with 4 bases in between. The CDR3 is 11 residues long. The CDR3 DNA reads TGCGCCAGCATGGAGAACACTGAAGCTTTCTTT. Residues: CASMENTEAFF.

This clone is a singleton in its sample. The genes are TRBV5-4 and TRBJ2-2; TRBD2 is a possible D gene (6 bases). Germline V gene sequence: CDR1 SGHNT, CDR2 YYREEE (reference sequence). The CDR3 extends over 15 amino acids. The ends were cut back, 2 bases at V and 4 bases at J, with 12 bases in the middle. CDR3 bases: TGTGCCAGCAGCTTACCCGGGGGAAGCACCGGGGAGCTGTTTTTT. Protein sequence: CASSLPGGSTGELFF.

In its sample, this clone was seen once. Other DNA sequences of this sample code for an identical CDR3. The gene calls are TRBV4-2 and TRBJ1-2; D is undetermined. V was trimmed by 1 base and J by 2 bases, leaving 8 bases between them. Germline V CDR1 and CDR2: LGHNA, YNFKEQ. The CDR3 sequence is 14 residues long. The CDR3 DNA follows: TGTGCCAGCAGCCAAGGAGGGTCGAACTATGGCTACACCTTC. The encoded protein is CASSQGGSNYGYTF.

The genes are TRBV10-3 and TRBJ2-5; TRBD1 matches at 9 bases. From germline, CDR1 is ENHRY and CDR2 SYGVKD. The CDR3 has 13 residues. Losses at the gene ends were 10 bases for V and 5 bases for J; bases not matched to a gene: 8. The chain's CDR3 is CASGTGMMETQYF. The CDR3 nucleotides read TGTGCCAGTGGGACAGGGATGATGGAGACCCAGTACTTC.

The gene calls are TRBV28 and TRBJ2-1; D may correspond to TRBD1 or TRBD2 (5 bases each). The CDR3 spans 15 residues. Trimming took 6 bases from V and 6 from J, leaving 18 bases between them. Germline V gene data show CDR1 as MDHEN and CDR2 as SYDVKM. The CDR3 nucleotides read TGTGCCAGCAGATCCCGGCCGGGGCTCCCCAATGAGCAGTTCTTC. It is translated as CASRSRPGLPNEQFF.

In DNA, the CDR3 is TGTGCCACCAGCAGAGATGGCGGGAGTCCGGATACGCAGTATTTT. It yields the protein CATSRDGGSPDTQYF. The chain couples TRBV15 to TRBJ2-3, with 7 bases identical to TRBD2. The CDR3 runs to 15 residues. With V trimmed by 0 bases and J by 6 bases, 6 bases remained unmatched. Per germline, CDR1 LNHNV and CDR2 YYDKDF (reference sequence).

The rearrangement uses TRBV6-5 and TRBJ1-1; D gene uncertain. The germline gives CDR1 MNHEY, CDR2 SVGAGI. CDR3 size: 13 residues. The V end was cut by 10 bases, the J end by 6 bases, with 18 bases between. The CDR3 protein is CATFETMGAEAFF. The DNA for the CDR3 is TGTGCCACTTTTGAGACGATGGGAGCTGAAGCTTTCTTT.

This clone appeared once. The chain uses TRBV3-1 (or the pseudogene TRBV3-2) and TRBJ2-1, with D hard to call. V lost 6 bases and J lost 5, with 14 bases in between. Germline CDR1 is LGHDT and CDR2 is YNNKEL (reference sequence). The CDR3 sequence is 14 residues long. The CDR3 here is CASRDWNGDNEQFF. The DNA of the CDR3 is TGTGCCAGCAGAGACTGGAATGGGGACAATGAGCAGTTCTTC.

This clone was observed a handful of times. The rearrangement joins TRBV7-3 to TRBJ2-7; no reliable D call. CDR1 and CDR2 from the germline V gene are SGHTA and FQGTGA. The CDR3 sequence is 14 residues long. With 1 base removed from V and 5 bases from J, the gap between germline ends came to 12 bases. The CDR3 DNA sequence: TGTGCCAGCAGCTTAATGGGTTATTCGAACGAGCAGTACTTC. Encoded protein: CASSLMGYSNEQYF.

This chain connects TRBV7-9 to TRBJ2-7, with D perhaps assigned TRBD1 or TRBD2 (7 bases each). Germline V gene sequence: CDR1 SEHNR, CDR2 FQNEAQ (reference sequence). The CDR3 totals 14 residues. The V and J ends lost 4 bases and 3 bases respectively, with 13 bases between them. The CDR3 DNA follows: TGTGCCAGCAGCTCCCAGGGGGGGCTCTACGAGCAGTACTTC. Its protein product is CASSSQGGLYEQYF.

The CDR3 region has the DNA TGTGCCAGCTACTACTGGGGGGGGTTAGCCTTCTATGGCTACACCTTC. This translates into CASYYWGGLAFYGYTF. The chain uses TRBV2 and TRBJ1-2, with a possible D match to TRBD1 (5 bases). CDR3 length: 16 amino acids. The germline CDR1 and CDR2 sequences are SNHLY and FYNNEI. The germline V and J ends were trimmed by 8 bases and 4 bases, with 23 bases remaining between them.

This clone was counted once. V usage is TRBV7-9 and J usage is TRBJ2-7, with 11 nucleotides matching TRBD1. The V and J ends lost 5 bases and 4 bases, in that order; junction bases with no gene match: 4. CDR1 and CDR2 (germline): SEHNR, FQNEAQ (reference sequence). The CDR3 has 14 amino acids. The CDR3, as DNA: TGTGCCAGCAGCACGTGGGACAGGGGGTACGAGCAGTACTTC. Its protein product is CASSTWDRGYEQYF.